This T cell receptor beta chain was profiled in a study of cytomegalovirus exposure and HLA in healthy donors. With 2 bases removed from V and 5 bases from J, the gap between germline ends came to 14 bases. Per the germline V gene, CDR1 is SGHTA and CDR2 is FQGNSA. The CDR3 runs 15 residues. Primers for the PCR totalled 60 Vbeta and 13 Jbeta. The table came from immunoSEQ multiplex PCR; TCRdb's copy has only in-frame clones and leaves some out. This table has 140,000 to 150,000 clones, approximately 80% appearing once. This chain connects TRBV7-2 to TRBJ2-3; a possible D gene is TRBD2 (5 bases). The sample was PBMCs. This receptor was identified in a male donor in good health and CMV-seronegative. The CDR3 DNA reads TGTGCCAGCAGCTTATCGACTCCCCGGGGAGATACGCAGTATTTT. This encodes CASSLSTPRGDTQYF.